The rows below give T cell receptor beta chains drawn from one sample of a study of blood T cell repertoires in COVID-19. Only in-frame clones appear in the TCRdb table, and some are missing; sequencing was by immunoSEQ multiplex PCR. The repertoire has 85,000 to 100,000 clones, 75% to 90% of them found once; the top ten carry less than 9.5%. The sample taken for sequencing was peripheral blood. These TCRs come from a man aged 55 to 70 with acute or convalescent COVID-19. CDR3s include the opening cysteine and the closing phenylalanine or tryptophan. D genes are given only for firm matches. Part of the rows lack a size; the others show once, few, many or a class for expanded clones.

v_call: TRBV7-9
j_call: TRBJ1-3
d_call: -
clone_size: once
cdr3_nt: TGTGCCAGCAGCTTAGTTACAGGGCCTGGAAACACCATATATTTT
cdr3_aa: CASSLVTGPGNTIYF

v_call: TRBV30
j_call: TRBJ1-2
d_call: -
clone_size: -
cdr3_nt: TGTGCCTGGAGTGTAGGAGGGGTGCGAGGCTACACCTTC
cdr3_aa: CAWSVGGVRGYTF

v_call: TRBV30
j_call: TRBJ1-6
d_call: TRBD1
clone_size: -
cdr3_nt: TGTGCCTGGACCGGAGGGGGCCAATCACCCCTCCACTTT
cdr3_aa: CAWTGGGQSPLHF

v_call: TRBV19
j_call: TRBJ1-1
d_call: -
clone_size: -
cdr3_nt: TGTGCCAGTAGTCTAGGCAGGGGCACTGAAGCTTTCTTT
cdr3_aa: CASSLGRGTEAFF

v_call: TRBV18
j_call: TRBJ1-3
d_call: -
clone_size: -
cdr3_nt: TGTGCCAGCTCCGCCTCCAGGGACTCAAACACCATATATTTT
cdr3_aa: CASSASRDSNTIYF

v_call: TRBV6-4
j_call: TRBJ1-1
d_call: TRBD1
clone_size: -
cdr3_nt: TGTGCCAGCAGTCCGGGACAGGGAAACACTGAAGCTTTCTTT
cdr3_aa: CASSPGQGNTEAFF

v_call: TRBV2
j_call: TRBJ1-5
d_call: -
clone_size: few
cdr3_nt: TGTGCCAGCAGACGGGACATTTCCAATCAGCCCCAGCATTTT
cdr3_aa: CASRRDISNQPQHF

v_call: TRBV15
j_call: TRBJ1-4
d_call: -
clone_size: -
cdr3_nt: TGTGCCACCAGCAGAGAGATCAGAATTGCAACTAATGAAAAACTGTTTTTT
cdr3_aa: CATSREIRIATNEKLFF

v_call: TRBV7-2
j_call: TRBJ1-6
d_call: -
clone_size: -
cdr3_nt: TGTGCCAGCAGCTCGACACAATCAGGGTATTCACCCCTCCACTTT
cdr3_aa: CASSSTQSGYSPLHF

v_call: TRBV6-2/TRBV6-3
j_call: TRBJ2-1
d_call: -
clone_size: few
cdr3_nt: TGTGCCAGCAGTTACGTCTACTACAATGAGCAGTTCTTC
cdr3_aa: CASSYVYYNEQFF

v_call: TRBV5-4
j_call: TRBJ2-7
d_call: TRBD1
clone_size: -
cdr3_nt: TGTGCCAGCAGCGGACAGGGGAGAGACGAGCAGTACTTC
cdr3_aa: CASSGQGRDEQYF

v_call: TRBV5-4
j_call: TRBJ1-1
d_call: -
clone_size: -
cdr3_nt: TGTGCCAGCAGCCCTGGGGGGGGGAGTCCATGGGCGAACACTGAAGCTTTCTTT
cdr3_aa: CASSPGGGSPWANTEAFF

v_call: TRBV6-6
j_call: TRBJ1-2
d_call: -
clone_size: -
cdr3_nt: TGTGCCAGCAGTTACTCGTCAGACTATGGCTACACCTTC
cdr3_aa: CASSYSSDYGYTF

v_call: TRBV6-5
j_call: TRBJ1-5
d_call: TRBD1
clone_size: -
cdr3_nt: TGTGCCAGCAGCGGAGGACAGGGGTCCAATCAGCCCCAGCATTTT
cdr3_aa: CASSGGQGSNQPQHF

v_call: TRBV29-1
j_call: TRBJ1-1
d_call: -
clone_size: -
cdr3_nt: TGCAGCGCAAGACCGGGGAACACTGAAGCTTTCTTT
cdr3_aa: CSARPGNTEAFF

v_call: TRBV14
j_call: TRBJ1-1
d_call: -
clone_size: -
cdr3_nt: TGTGCCAGCAGTGGGGAGCCGAGGGGGACTGAAGCTTTCTTT
cdr3_aa: CASSGEPRGTEAFF

v_call: TRBV25-1
j_call: TRBJ1-2
d_call: -
clone_size: -
cdr3_nt: TGTGCCAGCAGTGCCTGGGCTCCTAACTATGGCTACACCTTC
cdr3_aa: CASSAWAPNYGYTF

v_call: TRBV4-3
j_call: TRBJ2-5
d_call: -
clone_size: -
cdr3_nt: TGCGCCAGCAGCCAAGATAACGAGTGGGAGACCCAGTACTTC
cdr3_aa: CASSQDNEWETQYF

v_call: TRBV6-5
j_call: TRBJ1-2
d_call: TRBD1
clone_size: -
cdr3_nt: TGTGCCAGCAGACCGGGACAGCCTGCATATGGCTACACCTTC
cdr3_aa: CASRPGQPAYGYTF

v_call: TRBV7-9
j_call: TRBJ1-2
d_call: TRBD1
clone_size: -
cdr3_nt: TGTGCCAGCAGCCAGGGACAGATTAACTATGGCTACACCTTC
cdr3_aa: CASSQGQINYGYTF

v_call: TRBV29-1
j_call: TRBJ1-2
d_call: -
clone_size: -
cdr3_nt: TGCAGCGTTGGAAGCGGGAGGGGAGAAGGCTACACCTTC
cdr3_aa: CSVGSGRGEGYTF

v_call: TRBV5-1
j_call: TRBJ2-1
d_call: -
clone_size: once
cdr3_nt: TGCGCCAGCAGCCTAGGTACTAGCAGGAATGAGCAGTTCTTC
cdr3_aa: CASSLGTSRNEQFF

v_call: TRBV19
j_call: TRBJ1-4
d_call: TRBD1
clone_size: -
cdr3_nt: TGTGCCAGTAGTATACTGGGACAGGGAGATCTGTATTTT
cdr3_aa: CASSILGQGDLYF

v_call: TRBV27
j_call: TRBJ2-3
d_call: TRBD2
clone_size: -
cdr3_nt: TGTGCCAGCAGTAAGGGACTAGCGGGTTCAGATACGCAGTATTTT
cdr3_aa: CASSKGLAGSDTQYF

v_call: TRBV3-1/TRBV3-2
j_call: TRBJ2-3
d_call: TRBD1
clone_size: -
cdr3_nt: TGTGCCAGTTGCCGGGACAGACGCACAGATACGCAGTATTTT
cdr3_aa: CASCRDRRTDTQYF

v_call: TRBV19
j_call: TRBJ2-1
d_call: -
clone_size: -
cdr3_nt: TGTGCCAGTAGTGAGACTAGGGGCCTGGGTGAGCAGTTCTTC
cdr3_aa: CASSETRGLGEQFF

v_call: TRBV29-1
j_call: TRBJ1-1
d_call: TRBD1
clone_size: -
cdr3_nt: TGCAGCGTTGGGACAGGGAATATGAACACTGAAGCTTTCTTT
cdr3_aa: CSVGTGNMNTEAFF

v_call: TRBV29-1
j_call: TRBJ2-3
d_call: -
clone_size: -
cdr3_nt: TGCAGCGTAGCTTCTCTAGATACGCAGTATTTT
cdr3_aa: CSVASLDTQYF

v_call: TRBV9
j_call: TRBJ1-1
d_call: TRBD1
clone_size: -
cdr3_nt: TGTGCCAGCAGCGTAGGGGGACAGGGAGTCGGCCTGAACACTGAAGCTTTCTTT
cdr3_aa: CASSVGGQGVGLNTEAFF

v_call: TRBV9
j_call: TRBJ1-3
d_call: TRBD1
clone_size: -
cdr3_nt: TGTGCCAGCAGCGTTTATTTGGGGACAGCCTCTGGAAACACCATATATTTT
cdr3_aa: CASSVYLGTASGNTIYF

v_call: TRBV5-4
j_call: TRBJ1-1
d_call: -
clone_size: -
cdr3_nt: TGTGCCAGCAGCTTGGGGGACTTGGGAGGGTGGAACACTGAAGCTTTCTTT
cdr3_aa: CASSLGDLGGWNTEAFF

v_call: TRBV27
j_call: TRBJ1-1
d_call: TRBD1
clone_size: -
cdr3_nt: TGTGCCAGCAGTTTTTCGACAGGGATATCGACTGAAGCTTTCTTT
cdr3_aa: CASSFSTGISTEAFF

v_call: TRBV27
j_call: TRBJ2-7
d_call: -
clone_size: -
cdr3_nt: TGTGCCAGCAGTTTTTCCCAGGGGTCCTACGAGCAGTACTTC
cdr3_aa: CASSFSQGSYEQYF

v_call: TRBV10-3
j_call: TRBJ1-5
d_call: TRBD1
clone_size: -
cdr3_nt: TGTGCCATCAGTGAGGGACAGGGGAATCAGCCCCAGCATTTT
cdr3_aa: CAISEGQGNQPQHF

v_call: TRBV6-5
j_call: TRBJ2-7
d_call: -
clone_size: -
cdr3_nt: TGTGCCAGCAGTCACTACGAGCAGTACTTC
cdr3_aa: CASSHYEQYF

v_call: TRBV18
j_call: TRBJ2-4
d_call: TRBD2
clone_size: -
cdr3_nt: TGTGCCAGCTCACCACGGGCTAGCGGGATGGACATTCAGTACTTC
cdr3_aa: CASSPRASGMDIQYF

v_call: TRBV3-1/TRBV3-2
j_call: TRBJ1-2
d_call: TRBD1
clone_size: -
cdr3_nt: TGTGCCAGCAGCCAAGCCATGGGACAGGGAAGCCATGGCTACACCTTC
cdr3_aa: CASSQAMGQGSHGYTF

v_call: TRBV29-1
j_call: TRBJ2-7
d_call: TRBD1
clone_size: -
cdr3_nt: TGCAGCGTTGCCGGACAGGGTACCTCCTACGAGCAGTACTTC
cdr3_aa: CSVAGQGTSYEQYF

v_call: TRBV30
j_call: TRBJ1-5
d_call: TRBD1
clone_size: -
cdr3_nt: TGTGCCTGGAGTGTACAGGGGGGTCAGCCCCAGCATTTT
cdr3_aa: CAWSVQGGQPQHF

v_call: TRBV7-8
j_call: TRBJ1-5
d_call: -
clone_size: -
cdr3_nt: TGTGCCAGCAGCTTAGGGGCGGGGAGCAATCAGCCCCAGCATTTT
cdr3_aa: CASSLGAGSNQPQHF

v_call: TRBV7-6
j_call: TRBJ2-2
d_call: TRBD2
clone_size: -
cdr3_nt: TGTGCCAGCAGCCAACTCGCTAGCGGGAGAGACACCGGGGAGCTGTTTTTT
cdr3_aa: CASSQLASGRDTGELFF

v_call: TRBV5-4
j_call: TRBJ1-1
d_call: -
clone_size: -
cdr3_nt: TGTGCCAGCAGCTTGTCCCACAGGACCAACACTGAAGCTTTCTTT
cdr3_aa: CASSLSHRTNTEAFF

v_call: TRBV6-1
j_call: TRBJ2-3
d_call: TRBD2
clone_size: -
cdr3_nt: TGTGCCAGCAGTGCCCACGTGACTAGCGGGGAATATACGCAGTATTTT
cdr3_aa: CASSAHVTSGEYTQYF

v_call: TRBV10-3
j_call: TRBJ2-7
d_call: -
clone_size: -
cdr3_nt: TGTGCCATCAGTGGGGTAGTGGGGGCCACCCAACGGTCCTACGAGCAGTACTTC
cdr3_aa: CAISGVVGATQRSYEQYF

v_call: TRBV19
j_call: TRBJ2-2
d_call: -
clone_size: few
cdr3_nt: TGTGCCAGTAGCTCAGGGGTATTAGACACCGGGGAGCTGTTTTTT
cdr3_aa: CASSSGVLDTGELFF

v_call: TRBV29-1
j_call: TRBJ2-1
d_call: -
clone_size: once
cdr3_nt: TGCAGCTCCCGTTTATCCTATGGGCAGTTCTTC
cdr3_aa: CSSRLSYGQFF

v_call: TRBV5-1
j_call: TRBJ2-5
d_call: TRBD2
clone_size: -
cdr3_nt: TGCGCCAGCAGCGCGGGACTAGCGGGAGTGGAGACCCAGTACTTC
cdr3_aa: CASSAGLAGVETQYF

v_call: TRBV18
j_call: TRBJ2-1
d_call: -
clone_size: -
cdr3_nt: TGTGCCAGCTCACCACCGGGAGTGCGCTCCTACAATGAGCAGTTCTTC
cdr3_aa: CASSPPGVRSYNEQFF

v_call: TRBV20-1
j_call: TRBJ2-7
d_call: -
clone_size: -
cdr3_nt: TGCAGTGCTAGTTATCAGGGGTTGCTAACCGAGCAGTACTTC
cdr3_aa: CSASYQGLLTEQYF